Reported below is one TCR beta chain. Other nucleotide sequences in the sample specify the same CDR3. The CDR3 covers 15 residues. Germline V gene data show CDR1 as SGHNT and CDR2 as YYREEE (reference sequence). V lost 2 bases, J lost 1 base, and 10 bases lay in between. Expressed TCRB transcripts were sequenced, since all the RNA that had been isolated was reverse transcribed. Naive, central memory and regulatory T cell samples averaged around 3.8 million reads. Assay used: immunoSEQ multiplex PCR; TCRdb lists only in-frame clones, some missing. Here the sample spans about 900,000 clones, around a sixth being singletons. This record belongs to a study of beta chain features in type 1 diabetes. In the study overall: Sorted cells, some 110,000,000 in number, were examined across all samples.

There was one heparinised blood draw per donor, averaging about 116 mL. The chain links TRBV5-4 to TRBJ2-1; D uncertain. The sequencing sample was made of naive CD4+ T cells from blood. The TCR comes from a young woman in good health. Here the CDR3 reads CASSLRSVSYNEQFF. CDR3 DNA sequence: TGTGCCAGCAGCTTACGTAGTGTATCCTACAATGAGCAGTTCTTC.